Listed below are T cell receptor beta chains from one sample, sequenced in a study of shared clonotypes between healthy human individuals. Sequencing was performed with immunoSEQ multiplex PCR; in TCRdb, only in-frame clones are kept and a portion is missing. This sample has about 2.2 million clones; 80% to 95% occur once, and the top ten carry over 1.5%. Specimen: naive CD8+ T cells from PBMCs. These receptors were obtained from a man younger than 35 in good health. Some clones in this sample may be carry-over from other donors' samples. Each CDR3 is given with its conserved first and last residue. The D gene is left open where the match is weak. Not all rows give a size; the values are once, few, many and, for expanded clones, a class.

cdr3_length	d_call	clone_size	v_call	j_call	cdr3_aa	cdr3_nt
14	NA	NA	TRBV5-6	TRBJ1-5	CASSFGGFGQPQHF	TGTGCCAGCAGCTTTGGGGGGTTCGGTCAGCCCCAGCATTTT
15	TRBD2	NA	TRBV19	TRBJ2-7	CASSIQLAGAYEQYF	TGTGCCAGTAGTATTCAGCTAGCGGGGGCCTACGAGCAGTACTTC
15	NA	NA	TRBV4-1	TRBJ2-6	CASSRALSGANVLTF	TGCGCCAGCAGCCGGGCCCTCTCTGGGGCCAACGTCCTGACTTTC
16	NA	NA	TRBV14	TRBJ2-5	CASSRGPGRGSGTQYF	TGTGCCAGCAGCCGCGGACCGGGACGGGGGTCCGGGACCCAGTACTTC
17	TRBD1	NA	TRBV4-1	TRBJ2-1	CASSQIWAGGDGNEQFF	TGCGCCAGCAGCCAAATTTGGGCAGGGGGAGATGGCAATGAGCAGTTCTTC
15	NA	few	TRBV7-9	TRBJ1-1	CASSPYLTENTEAFF	TGTGCCAGCAGCCCATACCTAACAGAGAACACTGAAGCTTTCTTT
13	TRBD1	NA	TRBV7-9	TRBJ1-1	CASSLAYGDRAFF	TGTGCCAGCAGCTTAGCGTATGGGGACAGGGCCTTCTTT
15	NA	NA	TRBV27	TRBJ2-1	CASSSKPLRNNEQFF	TGTGCCAGCAGTTCGAAGCCACTCAGGAACAATGAGCAGTTCTTC
14	NA	NA	TRBV5-4	TRBJ2-3	CASSLDRRSDTQYF	TGTGCCAGCAGCTTGGATCGAAGGTCAGATACGCAGTATTTT
13	NA	NA	TRBV27	TRBJ1-2	CASSLRDNYGYTF	TGTGCCAGCAGTCTCCGGGACAACTATGGCTACACCTTC
14	NA	NA	TRBV7-9	TRBJ2-3	CASLGQGLGYTQYF	TGTGCCAGTCTCGGGCAGGGGCTCGGTTATACGCAGTATTTT
14	NA	NA	TRBV27	TRBJ2-1	CASSWLNSYNEQFF	TGTGCCAGCAGTTGGCTGAACTCCTACAATGAGCAGTTCTTC
13	NA	NA	TRBV10-3	TRBJ2-1	CAISESAGSEQFF	TGTGCCATCAGTGAGTCGGCCGGGTCTGAGCAGTTCTTC
12	NA	few	TRBV19	TRBJ1-1	CASSKGRREAFF	TGTGCCAGTAGCAAAGGGAGAAGAGAAGCTTTCTTT
16	NA	NA	TRBV7-9	TRBJ2-7	CASSSPLAEVYYEQYF	TGTGCCAGCAGCTCCCCCTTGGCAGAAGTTTACTACGAGCAGTACTTC
14	NA	NA	TRBV4-3	TRBJ2-3	CASSQGSGADTQYF	TGCGCCAGCAGCCAGGGCTCTGGGGCAGATACGCAGTATTTT
14	TRBD1	NA	TRBV30	TRBJ2-1	CAWSPGQEYNEQFF	TGTGCCTGGAGTCCCGGACAGGAGTACAATGAGCAGTTCTTC